The 5 T cell receptor beta chains below come from one sample, sequenced in a study of CD8+ T cells in alopecia areata. cDNA prepared by RNA extraction and subsequent reverse transcription served as the template for sequencing. TCRdb keeps only in-frame clones here, not all; method: immunoSEQ multiplex PCR. The sample includes under 250,000 clones, about 61% of them seen just once. Source material: CD8+ T cells sorted from blood. These receptors were taken from a human donor in good health.

This rearrangement joins TRBV27 to TRBJ2-3, with 9 bases lining up with TRBD2. Trimming took 8 bases from V and 10 from J; bases not matched to a gene: 4. Germline V gene data show CDR1 as MNHEY and CDR2 as SMNVEV (reference sequence). The CDR3 totals 11 residues. CDR3 DNA sequence: TGTGCCAGCTTTAGCGGGGGAGCGCAGTATTTT. This gives the protein CASFSGGAQYF.

There are a few counts of this clone. This chain joins TRBV29-1 and TRBJ1-2; 7 bases line up with TRBD1. The length of the CDR3 is 12 residues. Per germline, CDR1 SQVTM and CDR2 ANQGSEA. After removal of 3 bases from V and 6 bases from J, the junction contained 4 bases not matched to a gene. The CDR3 region has the DNA TGCAGCGTTGAGAGGCAGGGGGATGGCTACACCTTC. This gives the protein CSVERQGDGYTF.

V is TRBV5-1 and J is TRBJ1-2; D call uncertain. This CDR3 region has 15 residues. From germline, CDR1 is SGHRS and CDR2 YFSETQ. Trimming took off 0 bases at V and 2 bases at J, with 11 bases between the two ends. The DNA for the CDR3 is TGCGCCAGCAGCTTGGCCGGATCTGGGAACTATGGCTACACCTTC. Protein: CASSLAGSGNYGYTF.

This clone has a handful of counts. This rearrangement joins TRBV29-1 to TRBJ2-7, with D perhaps TRBD1 or TRBD2 (6 bases each). The CDR3 is 12 amino acids. The V gene lost 7 bases and the J gene lost 5 bases, with 15 bases spanning the gap. Germline values: CDR1 SQVTM, CDR2 ANQGSEA. The CDR3 is CSASGARHEQYF. The CDR3 DNA reads TGCAGCGCCTCGGGGGCCCGCCACGAGCAGTACTTC.

The chain links TRBV15 to TRBJ2-2, with 7 positions matching TRBD1. CDR3 length: 15 residues. Looked up from germline, CDR1 is LNHNV and CDR2 is YYDKDF (reference sequence). The J segment lost 6 bases and the V segment lost 5 bases, leaving 9 bases of the junction unmatched. CDR3 in DNA: TGTGCCACCAGCCCGGACAGGTCCTCGGCCGGGGAGCTGTTTTTT. Translated: CATSPDRSSAGELFF.